This T cell receptor (beta chain) was identified during a study of blood T cells in healthy people across ages. The CDR3 sequence is 15 residues long. V was trimmed by 5 bases and J by 9 bases, leaving 20 bases between them. Germline loops: CDR1 MDHEN, CDR2 SYDVKM. Alongside a J-beta primer mix, a sample-barcoded 5' primer served in a second PCR lasting roughly 7 to 12 cycles. TCRdb called the 5' RACE reads again in MiXCR, with one record for every CDR3 protein. The top ten hold around 3% of the sample, which has approximately 800,000 distinct CDR3 sequences, around 24% seen once. The same data also went into a second study, on T cells of mothers and their children.

The clonotype originates from a boy aged 5-17 years in good health. This chain connects TRBV28 to TRBJ2-1, with D maybe TRBD2 (6 bases). What was sequenced was blood. CDR3 protein: CASSVRPAGFSEQFF. CDR3 DNA sequence: TGTGCCAGCAGTGTAAGGCCGGCGGGGTTTAGTGAGCAGTTCTTC.